Presented here are 6 T cell receptor beta chains from one specimen sequenced in a study of response to subunit inactivated influenza vaccine. MiXCR, run by TCRdb on the RT-PCR reads, gives a single entry per CDR3 protein. The table includes around 540,000 distinct CDR3 sequences, about 12% detected once. Material: PBMCs from blood, obtained on the day of vaccination. Source of these receptors: a man over 45 who received an inactivated influenza vaccine.

There are many counts of this clonotype. V is TRBV5-6 and J is TRBJ2-1; D call uncertain. This CDR3 spans 16 amino acids. Per the germline V gene, CDR1 is SGHDT and CDR2 is YYEEEE. Trimming took 0 bases from V and 2 from J, leaving 12 bases between them. This CDR3 reads CASSLGGHGPYNEQFF. CDR3 bases: TGTGCCAGCAGCTTGGGTGGCCATGGCCCCTACAATGAGCAGTTCTTC.

This clonotype has more than one count but fewer than ten. V is TRBV20-1 and J is TRBJ2-3; 16 bases are shared with TRBD2. CDR1 and CDR2 (germline): DFQATT, SNEGSKA (reference sequence). After removal of 6 bases from V and 5 bases from J, the junction contained 8 bases not matched to a gene. The CDR3 has 16 residues. The CDR3 loop is CSAAGTSGGAKDTQYF. For the CDR3, the DNA is TGCAGTGCCGCCGGGACTAGCGGGGGGGCAAAAGATACGCAGTATTTT.

This clonotype came up a few times. The chain employs TRBV7-8 and TRBJ2-1; D ambiguous. Trimming left V 1 base short and J 4 bases short, with 11 bases between. The CDR3 sequence is 15 residues long. CDR1 is SGHVS and CDR2 is FQNEAQ in the germline V gene. CDR3 DNA sequence: TGTGCCAGCAGCTTAGGTTCGACGGTTTACAATGAGCAGTTCTTC. Amino acid sequence: CASSLGSTVYNEQFF. Full variable domain (rest looked up from reference TRBV7-8 and TRBJ2-1): GAGVSQSPRYKVAKRGQDVALRCDPISGHVSLFWYQQALGQGPEFLTYFQNEAQLDKSGLPSDRFFAERPEGSVSTLKIQRTQQEDSAVYLCASSLGSTVYNEQFFGPGTRLTVL.

This clonotype has just a few counts. The rearrangement links TRBV12-3 or TRBV12-4 to TRBJ1-3; no firm D call. V was pared by 8 bases and J by 0 bases, with 8 bases between. This CDR3 spans 13 amino acids. DNA of the CDR3: TGTGCCAGCGTATTAGGCTCTGGAAACACCATATATTTT. Its translation is CASVLGSGNTIYF.

In DNA, the CDR3 is TGCAGTGCTAGGGTCTCGGGGCCCTACGAGCAGTACTTC. It yields the protein CSARVSGPYEQYF. This chain uses TRBV20-1 with TRBJ2-7; the D gene could be TRBD1 or TRBD2 (5 bases each). The CDR3 spans 13 residues. Germline V gene lookup returns CDR1 DFQATT and CDR2 SNEGSKA (reference sequence). Trimming removed 3 bases at V and 2 bases at J, with 11 bases between.

This chain connects TRBV2 to TRBJ2-5, with 13 bases that match TRBD2. This CDR3 contains 18 residues. Germline V CDR1 and CDR2: SNHLY, FYNNEI. With 6 bases clipped from V and 3 bases from J, the junction kept 13 bases outside the gene matches. The CDR3: CASSGTSGNHILKETQYF. In DNA, the CDR3 is TGTGCCAGCAGCGGGACTAGCGGGAACCATATACTGAAAGAGACCCAGTACTTC.